The T cell receptor (beta chain) described here comes from a study of T cell responses to AZD1222 COVID-19 vaccine. This clone was counted a single time. Only in-frame clones appear in the TCRdb table, and some are missing; sequencing was by immunoSEQ multiplex PCR. The profile covers about 150,000 clones, with 85% to 95% appearing a single time and 1.5% taken by the ten largest. V lost 5 bases and J lost 5, with 13 bases in between. The CDR3 has 14 residues. The germline CDR1 and CDR2 sequences are MDHEN and SYDVKM. Sequencing used peripheral blood, obtained 28 days after the second AZD1222 dose. The sequence was collected from an adult who received the AZD1222 COVID-19 vaccine. J is TRBJ2-1 and V is TRBV28; D is tentatively TRBD1 or TRBD2 (6 bases each). The CDR3 DNA sequence: TGTGCCAGCAGTCTAGGGGGGAGGCACAATGAGCAGTTCTTC. Protein sequence: CASSLGGRHNEQFF. Based on the CDR3 plus reference TRBV28 and TRBJ2-1, the full variable domain is DVKVTQSSRYLVKRTGEKVFLECVQDMDHENMFWYRQDPGLGLRLIYFSYDVKMKEKGDIPEGYSVSREKKERFSLILESASTNQTSMYLCASSLGGRHNEQFFGPGTRLTVL.